This passage covers 27 T cell receptor beta chains from one sample sequenced in a study of blood T cell repertoires in COVID-19. Profiling relied on immunoSEQ multiplex PCR, and the TCRdb table lists in-frame clones only, not all of them. The sample lists around 65,000 clones, over 80% occurring once. The sample taken for sequencing was peripheral blood. All receptors come from a human donor in a cohort sampled during active COVID-19.

The V and J genes are TRBV18 and TRBJ1-4; D not certain. This CDR3 is 13 amino acids long. V lost 8 bases, J lost 7 bases, and 14 bases lay in between. Germline CDR1 KGHSH, CDR2 LQKENI. Here the CDR3 DNA reads TGTGCCAGCCGACCCACGGGAGGTGAAAAACTGTTTTTT. It encodes CASRPTGGEKLFF. Full variable domain (missing parts from reference TRBV18 and TRBJ1-4): NAGVMQNPRHLVRRRGQEARLRCSPMKGHSHVYWYRQLPEEGLKFMVYLQKENIIDESGMPKERFSAEFPKEGPSILRIQQVVRGDSAAYFCASRPTGGEKLFFGSGTQLSVL.

This clone was detected a few times. This chain links TRBV2 with TRBJ2-5; 10 nucleotides match TRBD1. The CDR3 totals 14 residues. The V gene's germline CDR1 is SNHLY and CDR2 FYNNEI. With V trimmed by 10 bases and J by 5 bases, 10 bases remained unmatched. The CDR3 nucleotides read TGTGCCACTGGCCGGGACAGGGGCGCGGAGACCCAGTACTTC. It encodes CATGRDRGAETQYF.

V gene TRBV29-1 combines with J gene TRBJ1-1, with D uncertain. Trimming shortened V by 5 bases and J by 0 bases, and 7 bases separated the two germline ends. The germline V gene has CDR1 SQVTM and CDR2 ANQGSEA. This CDR3 is built from 12 residues. This chain's CDR3 is CSVSHLNTEAFF. CDR3 nucleotide sequence: TGCAGCGTTTCACACCTGAACACTGAAGCTTTCTTT. Full variable domain (remainder filled in from reference TRBV29-1 and TRBJ1-1): SAVISQKPSRDICQRGTSLTIQCQVDSQVTMMFWYRQQPGQSLTLIATANQGSEATYESGFVIDKFPISRPNLTFSTLTVSNMSPEDSSIYLCSVSHLNTEAFFGQGTRLTVV.

This clone appeared a single time. The V and J genes are TRBV28 and TRBJ2-3, with TRBD2 matching 7 bases. The CDR3 is 15 residues long. V lost 5 bases and J lost 1; bases outside the gene matches: 6. CDR1 and CDR2 from the germline V gene are MDHEN and SYDVKM. The CDR3 region has the DNA TGTGCCAGCAGTCCCCGTGGGGGGGGCACAGATACGCAGTATTTT. It encodes CASSPRGGGTDTQYF.

CDR3 DNA: TGTGCCAGCAGTAAACCGACAGGCTCCTACGAGCAGTACTTC. Translating gives CASSKPTGSYEQYF. The chain carries TRBV6-2 or TRBV6-3 and TRBJ2-7; D is perhaps TRBD1 (6 bases). Germline CDR1 MNHEY, CDR2 SVGEGT. The CDR3 consists of 14 residues. V shed 5 bases and J shed 0 bases, with 11 bases lying between them.

This chain uses TRBV5-4 with TRBJ2-5; D unresolved. Germline-derived CDR1 and CDR2 are SGHNT and YYREEE (reference sequence). The CDR3 loop spans 13 amino acids. The V end was cut by 1 base, the J end by 7 bases, with 11 bases between. The CDR3 DNA reads as TGTGCCAGCAGCTTGCCCGGATGGGCGACCCAGTACTTC. Protein sequence: CASSLPGWATQYF.

The genes are TRBV28 and TRBJ2-7; 8 nucleotides match TRBD1. V lost 4 bases to trimming and J lost 3 bases; unmatched junction nucleotides: 2. This CDR3 comprises 13 residues. Per the germline V gene, CDR1 is MDHEN and CDR2 is SYDVKM. The CDR3 region is CASSYDRGYEQYF. The DNA of the CDR3 is TGTGCCAGCAGTTATGACAGGGGCTACGAGCAGTACTTC.

The J gene is TRBJ1-2, the V gene TRBV19; 9 bases fit TRBD1. The V and J ends lost 5 bases and 8 bases, in that order; junction bases with no gene match: 6. This CDR3 is 13 amino acids long. Germline-derived CDR1 and CDR2 are LNHDA and SQIVND (reference sequence). The CDR3 is CASSPGTGLGYTF. The CDR3, as DNA: TGTGCCAGTAGTCCCGGGACAGGGTTAGGCTACACCTTC.

The gene calls are TRBV15 and TRBJ2-3; D is undetermined. Trimming removed 1 base from V and 2 bases from J, with 7 bases in between. The CDR3 totals 14 residues. Germline V gives CDR1 LNHNV, CDR2 YYDKDF (reference sequence). CDR3 sequence (DNA): TGTGCCACCAGCAGAGGGGCCGTCACAGATACGCAGTATTTT. Its translation: CATSRGAVTDTQYF.

This sequence joins TRBV7-2 and TRBJ2-3, with 12 bases that match TRBD1. Germline-derived CDR1 and CDR2 are SGHTA and FQGNSA. Trimming took 3 bases from V and 6 from J; bases not matched to a gene: 4. CDR3 length equals 15 residues. CDR3 in DNA: TGTGCCAGCAGCTTCCGGGACAGGGGGCTGGATACGCAGTATTTT. Translating it yields CASSFRDRGLDTQYF.

V usage is TRBV6-2 or TRBV6-3 and J usage is TRBJ2-4, with TRBD1 matching 8 bases. This CDR3 has 15 residues. Germline assignment: CDR1 MNHEY and CDR2 SVGEGT. V shed 4 bases and J 11 bases; nucleotides not matched to a gene: 13. The CDR3 bases are TGTGCCAGCAGTTCAGACCCGGGACAGGCTATCGTTCAGTACTTC. Translating it yields CASSSDPGQAIVQYF.

The chain employs TRBV4-2 and TRBJ2-3, with D perhaps TRBD1 (6 bases). The CDR3 covers 13 residues. V lost 1 base and J lost 5, with 7 bases in between. Per the germline V gene, CDR1 is LGHNA and CDR2 is YNFKEQ. The chain's CDR3 is CASSQVRGDTQYF. CDR3 nucleotide sequence: TGTGCCAGCAGCCAAGTCAGGGGAGATACGCAGTATTTT.

The gene calls are TRBV19 and TRBJ1-4; 7 bases align to TRBD1. Losses at the gene ends were 4 bases for V and 5 bases for J; bases not matched to a gene: 4. Germline V CDR1 and CDR2: LNHDA, SQIVND (reference sequence). The CDR3 runs 14 residues. The CDR3 DNA sequence: TGTGCCAGTAGTACGGACAGGTGGAATGAAAAACTGTTTTTT. Its translation: CASSTDRWNEKLFF. The full variable domain, with the rest looked up from reference TRBV19 and TRBJ1-4, is DGGITQSPKYLFRKEGQNVTLSCEQNLNHDAMYWYRQDPGQGLRLIYYSQIVNDFQKGDIAEGYSVSREKKESFPLTVTSAQKNPTAFYLCASSTDRWNEKLFFGSGTQLSVL.

The chain recombines TRBV2 with TRBJ2-5; 10 bases line up with TRBD1. Trimming cost V 6 bases and J 2 bases; bases outside gene matches: 6. Germline CDR1 reads SNHLY; CDR2 reads FYNNEI. This CDR3 is 15 amino acids long. Here the CDR3 reads CASRRDRGSQETQYF. The CDR3 bases are TGTGCCAGCAGGCGGGACAGGGGATCTCAAGAGACCCAGTACTTC.

This clone was detected only a few times. The chain couples TRBV5-5 to TRBJ1-2, with D maybe TRBD1 (5 bases). Germline lookup yields CDR1 SGHKS and CDR2 YYEKEE (reference sequence). With 1 base removed from V and 2 bases from J, the gap between germline ends came to 12 bases. This CDR3 comprises 15 residues. The CDR3 protein is CASSLLRTMNYGYTF. CDR3 DNA: TGTGCCAGCAGCTTGCTGCGGACAATGAACTATGGCTACACCTTC.

This clone was seen once. The V gene is TRBV14, the J gene TRBJ2-5; maybe TRBD2 (6 bases). The germline V gene encodes CDR1 SGHDN and CDR2 FVKESK. Trimming stripped 5 bases from V and 1 base from J, with 8 bases between. CDR3 length: 13 residues. The chain's CDR3 is CASSAGLQETQYF. The CDR3 DNA is TGTGCCAGCAGCGCGGGGCTCCAAGAGACCCAGTACTTC.

This clone came up a few times. V gene TRBV13 combines with J gene TRBJ1-2, with 7 bases lining up with TRBD1. CDR1 and CDR2 (germline): PRHDT, FYEKMQ (reference sequence). Losses at the gene ends were 5 bases for V and 8 bases for J; bases not matched to a gene: 11. The CDR3 runs to 14 residues. The CDR3 DNA is TGTGCCAGCAGCACTCGACAGGGTCAAGGCGGCTACACCTTC. It encodes CASSTRQGQGGYTF.

The chain is built from TRBV1 and TRBJ2-3; TRBD1 is the table's D call and was not checked against the DNA. TRBV1 is given as a pseudogene. The CDR3 contains 15 residues. The CDR3 nucleotides are TGCACCAGCATGAGAAACAGGGAGTTAACAGATACGCAGTATTTT. As protein: CTSMRNRELTDTQYF.

This clone was seen a few times. The rearrangement links TRBV12-3 or TRBV12-4 to TRBJ1-2; D is unclear. Trimming pared 3 bases from V and 7 bases from J, leaving 9 bases between. The CDR3 loop spans 12 amino acids. The CDR3 spells CASSLVRGGYTF. The CDR3 bases are TGTGCCAGCAGTTTGGTCCGGGGTGGCTACACCTTC.

The rearrangement joins TRBV4-3 to TRBJ1-2; D is unresolved. This CDR3 region has 14 residues. Germline V gene data show CDR1 as LGHNA and CDR2 as YSLEER. V was shortened by 1 base and J by 8 bases, with 14 bases between the two germline ends. CDR3 amino acids: CASSQANAVSGYTF. DNA for the CDR3: TGCGCCAGCAGCCAAGCCAATGCGGTATCCGGCTACACCTTC.

The chain has TRBV6-2 or TRBV6-3 and TRBJ1-6; TRBD1 might be the D (5 bases). V lost 0 bases to trimming and J lost 9 bases, with 9 bases between them. CDR1 MNHEY and CDR2 SVGEGT come from the germline V gene. The CDR3 contains 14 residues. The chain's CDR3 is CASSYSQGFSPLHF. For the CDR3, the DNA is TGTGCCAGCAGTTACTCGCAGGGATTTTCACCCCTCCACTTT.

V is TRBV5-1 and J is TRBJ2-1; tentatively, D is TRBD1 (6 bases). Per germline, CDR1 SGHRS and CDR2 YFSETQ. V lost 0 bases, J lost 1 base, and 11 bases lay in between. The CDR3 has 16 amino acids. This CDR3 reads CASSLAAGASYNEQFF. For the CDR3, the DNA is TGCGCCAGCAGCTTGGCCGCAGGGGCGTCCTACAATGAGCAGTTCTTC.

There are a few counts of this clone. This chain joins TRBV19 and TRBJ2-7; 7 bases align to TRBD1. Trimming took 6 bases from V and 3 from J; bases not matched to a gene: 5. CDR1 LNHDA and CDR2 SQIVND come from the germline V gene (reference sequence). The CDR3 covers 13 residues. CDR3 nucleotides: TGTGCCAGTAGCAGGGGGTCTGTCTACGAGCAGTACTTC. Amino acid sequence: CASSRGSVYEQYF.

The chain uses TRBV6-5 and TRBJ1-1; D is undetermined. This CDR3 is built from 14 residues. Germline CDR1 and CDR2: MNHEY and SVGAGI. V lost 5 bases and J lost 0, with 10 bases in between. The CDR3 loop is CASSQLGVNTEAFF. CDR3 nucleotide sequence: TGTGCCAGCAGTCAACTCGGGGTGAACACTGAAGCTTTCTTT.

The chain uses TRBV13 and TRBJ1-2; 8 positions agree with TRBD1. V gave up 4 bases and J gave up 4 bases; unmatched junction bases: 2. The germline gives CDR1 PRHDT, CDR2 FYEKMQ (reference sequence). CDR3 length: 13 amino acids. CDR3 coding DNA: TGTGCCAGCAGCTACGGGACAGGCTATGGCTACACCTTC. Encoded protein: CASSYGTGYGYTF.

This clone was detected only once. The rearrangement joins TRBV25-1 to TRBJ1-1; D perhaps matches TRBD1 (5 bases). The germline CDR1 and CDR2 sequences are MGHDK and SYGVNS. Trimming took off 1 base at V and 3 bases at J, with 12 bases between the two ends. This CDR3 has 15 residues. The CDR3 DNA reads TGTGCCAGCAGTGAATCCGGGGGTGTGGACACTGAAGCTTTCTTT. Translation: CASSESGGVDTEAFF.

V is TRBV6-2 or TRBV6-3 and J is TRBJ1-1, with D hard to call. Trimming shortened V by 5 bases and J by 1 base, and 8 bases separated the two germline ends. Per germline, CDR1 MNHEY and CDR2 SVGEGT. The CDR3 has 13 amino acids. The CDR3 protein is CASSAGKNTEAFF. The CDR3 bases are TGTGCCAGCAGTGCCGGGAAGAACACTGAAGCTTTCTTT.